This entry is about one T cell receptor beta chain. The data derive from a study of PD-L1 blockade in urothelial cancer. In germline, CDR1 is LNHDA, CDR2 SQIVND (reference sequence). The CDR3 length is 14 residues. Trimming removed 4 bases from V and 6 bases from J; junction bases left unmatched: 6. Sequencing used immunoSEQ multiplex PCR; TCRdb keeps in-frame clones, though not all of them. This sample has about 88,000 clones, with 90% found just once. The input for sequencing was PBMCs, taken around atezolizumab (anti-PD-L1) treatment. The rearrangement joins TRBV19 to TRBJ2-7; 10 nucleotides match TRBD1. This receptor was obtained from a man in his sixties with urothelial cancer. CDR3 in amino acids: CASSRDRGLGEQYF. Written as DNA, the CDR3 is TGTGCCAGTAGTAGGGACAGGGGTTTAGGCGAGCAGTACTTC.